The rows below give T cell receptor beta chains drawn from one sample of a study of cytomegalovirus exposure and HLA in healthy donors. The table came from immunoSEQ multiplex PCR; TCRdb's copy has only in-frame clones and leaves some out. The sample has about 140,000 clones, around three quarters seen once. Specimen: PBMCs. The origin of the receptors is a man aged 35-49 years in good health and CMV-seronegative. Each CDR3 is given with its conserved first and last residue. Each record gives: J gene, D gene, clone size, V gene, CDR3 DNA, CDR3 protein. D genes are given only for firm matches. The size entry is marked missing in some rows and otherwise reads once, few, many or a size class.

j_call: TRBJ2-1
d_call: -
clone_size: -
v_call: TRBV18
cdr3_nt: TGTGCCAGCTCAACCTCCGGGAATGAGCAGTTCTTC
cdr3_aa: CASSTSGNEQFF

j_call: TRBJ2-1
d_call: -
clone_size: -
v_call: TRBV18
cdr3_nt: TGTGCCAGCTCACCACTCAGGGGCTCCTACAATGAGCAGTTCTTC
cdr3_aa: CASSPLRGSYNEQFF

j_call: TRBJ1-1
d_call: -
clone_size: -
v_call: TRBV6-5
cdr3_nt: TGTGCCAGCACCAACGGGGGGAACACTGAAGCTTTCTTT
cdr3_aa: CASTNGGNTEAFF

j_call: TRBJ1-2
d_call: -
clone_size: -
v_call: TRBV11-2
cdr3_nt: TGTGCCAGCAGCTTCCGTAACTATGGCTACACCTTC
cdr3_aa: CASSFRNYGYTF

j_call: TRBJ1-5
d_call: -
clone_size: -
v_call: TRBV5-1
cdr3_nt: TGCGCCAGCAGCTTGGGGGGTAGGGGCCAGCCCCAGAATTTT
cdr3_aa: CASSLGGRGQPQNF

j_call: TRBJ2-7
d_call: TRBD1
clone_size: -
v_call: TRBV28
cdr3_nt: TGTGCCAGCAGTTTCAGTTTGGAGCCAGGGGGCTCCTACGAGCAGTACTTC
cdr3_aa: CASSFSLEPGGSYEQYF

j_call: TRBJ2-7
d_call: -
clone_size: few
v_call: TRBV2
cdr3_nt: TGTGCCAGCATGAGCTACGAGCAGTACTTC
cdr3_aa: CASMSYEQYF

j_call: TRBJ2-1
d_call: TRBD1
clone_size: few
v_call: TRBV19
cdr3_nt: TGTGCCAGTAGCAGGACAGGGGACCCTTACAATGAGCAGTTCTTC
cdr3_aa: CASSRTGDPYNEQFF

j_call: TRBJ2-3
d_call: -
clone_size: -
v_call: TRBV19
cdr3_nt: TGTGCCAGTTCGCGGGCCCCCCCCTTGGGAGATACGCAGTATTTT
cdr3_aa: CASSRAPPLGDTQYF

j_call: TRBJ2-7
d_call: TRBD2
clone_size: -
v_call: TRBV6-5
cdr3_nt: TGTGCCAGCAGTTACTCGGGCGGGGGGCCCTACGAGCAGTACTTC
cdr3_aa: CASSYSGGGPYEQYF

j_call: TRBJ2-3
d_call: -
clone_size: -
v_call: TRBV7-3
cdr3_nt: TGTGCCAGCAGCTTAATGGCCCGCACAGATACGCAGTATTTT
cdr3_aa: CASSLMARTDTQYF

j_call: TRBJ2-3
d_call: TRBD2
clone_size: -
v_call: TRBV5-4
cdr3_nt: TGTGCCAGCAGCCCGACTAGCGGGAATTCGGATACGCAGTATTTT
cdr3_aa: CASSPTSGNSDTQYF

j_call: TRBJ2-7
d_call: TRBD1
clone_size: few
v_call: TRBV6-5
cdr3_nt: TGTGCCAGCGCACAGGGGCCATACGAGCAGTACTTC
cdr3_aa: CASAQGPYEQYF

j_call: TRBJ2-6
d_call: TRBD1
clone_size: -
v_call: TRBV4-1
cdr3_nt: TGCGCCAGCAGCCAAGGACAGGGCTCTGGGGCCAACGTCCTGACTTTC
cdr3_aa: CASSQGQGSGANVLTF

j_call: TRBJ1-5
d_call: -
clone_size: -
v_call: TRBV2
cdr3_nt: TGTGCCAGCACGAAGTCAGGAATTCAGCCCCAGCATTTT
cdr3_aa: CASTKSGIQPQHF

j_call: TRBJ2-2
d_call: -
clone_size: -
v_call: TRBV30
cdr3_nt: TGTGCCTGGATGACAGAATCCGGGGAGCTGTTTTTT
cdr3_aa: CAWMTESGELFF

j_call: TRBJ2-3
d_call: -
clone_size: -
v_call: TRBV7-7
cdr3_nt: TGTGCCAGCAGCTTAGACAGTTACACAGATACGCAGTATTTT
cdr3_aa: CASSLDSYTDTQYF

j_call: TRBJ2-1
d_call: TRBD2
clone_size: few
v_call: TRBV6-4
cdr3_nt: TGTGCCAGCAGCCCACTAGCGGACGGCTATGAGCAGTTCTTC
cdr3_aa: CASSPLADGYEQFF

j_call: TRBJ1-5
d_call: -
clone_size: -
v_call: TRBV6-5
cdr3_nt: TGTGCCAGCAGTTACTCGTTAGGGGGGGAGCCCCAGCATTTT
cdr3_aa: CASSYSLGGEPQHF

j_call: TRBJ2-7
d_call: -
clone_size: -
v_call: TRBV5-6
cdr3_nt: TGTGCCAGCAGCTTGGGGGCAGTCCCGACCCCCGGAGAGCAGTACTTC
cdr3_aa: CASSLGAVPTPGEQYF

j_call: TRBJ2-1
d_call: TRBD2
clone_size: few
v_call: TRBV7-4
cdr3_nt: TGTGCCAGCATCCTTACTAGCGGGAGCCACAATGAGCAGTTCTTC
cdr3_aa: CASILTSGSHNEQFF

j_call: TRBJ1-2
d_call: TRBD1
clone_size: -
v_call: TRBV27
cdr3_nt: TGTGCCAGCAGTACACCGGGACAGGGAAATGGCTACACCTTC
cdr3_aa: CASSTPGQGNGYTF

j_call: TRBJ2-3
d_call: TRBD1
clone_size: -
v_call: TRBV5-4
cdr3_nt: TGTGCCAGCAGCTTATCACCGGACAGGGGTGTGAATACGCAGTATTTT
cdr3_aa: CASSLSPDRGVNTQYF

j_call: TRBJ1-1
d_call: TRBD1
clone_size: few
v_call: TRBV14
cdr3_nt: TGTGCCAGCAGCCCGACAGGGTACACTGAAGCTTTCTTT
cdr3_aa: CASSPTGYTEAFF

j_call: TRBJ1-1
d_call: TRBD1
clone_size: -
v_call: TRBV6-1
cdr3_nt: TGTGCCAGCACCCCAGGGACAGCAAACACTGAAGCTTTCTTT
cdr3_aa: CASTPGTANTEAFF

j_call: TRBJ2-1
d_call: -
clone_size: -
v_call: TRBV2
cdr3_nt: TGTGCCAGCAGGGCGCTAGCCGGTTGGGGAAATGAGCAGTTCTTC
cdr3_aa: CASRALAGWGNEQFF

j_call: TRBJ2-3
d_call: TRBD2
clone_size: few
v_call: TRBV5-6
cdr3_nt: TGTGCCAGCAGCCAAACTCCGGGAGGGGGGGATACGCAGTATTTT
cdr3_aa: CASSQTPGGGDTQYF